The present T cell receptor beta chain was sequenced within a study of blood T cell repertoires in COVID-19. Turning to the study itself: Acute and convalescent COVID-19 specimens originated in the United States, Italy and Spain. T cells, B-cell-depleted T cells, or PBMCs provided the cDNA or gDNA that served as material.

The CDR3 consists of 14 residues. With V trimmed by 4 bases and J by 5 bases, 7 bases remained unmatched. Germline V gene sequence: CDR1 SGHRS, CDR2 YFSETQ. Seattle participants joined during active infection and were tracked over time. In the study's own analysis: Nucleated cell number was recorded as an estimate derived from reference gene primer amplification. Clones were read by immunoSEQ multiplex PCR, and TCRdb kept only the in-frame ones, dropping some. V and J calls plus clone size are reproduced from that table; the DNA served to infer D and trimming. This sample yields 300,000 to 350,000 clones, of which over 75% are seen a single time; approximately 6.8% belongs to the top ten.

The sample comprised peripheral blood. This clonotype was obtained from a woman in her 30s with COVID-19, enrolled during active disease. J is TRBJ2-7 and V is TRBV5-1; 9 nucleotides line up with TRBD1. The CDR3 spells CASSVRTGDHEQYF. The CDR3 DNA reads TGCGCCAGCAGCGTCCGGACAGGGGACCACGAGCAGTACTTC.